The T cell receptor (beta chain) under discussion was sequenced for a study of shared clonotypes between healthy human individuals. The donor cohort consisted entirely of Caucasian adults residing in Nashville, Tennessee. The CDR3 runs to 16 residues. The authors distributed each subset's genomic DNA evenly over several immunoSEQ plates. Profiling relied on immunoSEQ multiplex PCR, and the TCRdb table lists in-frame clones only, not all of them. The table lists roughly 2 million clones, 90% to 95% of them singletons. The sequenced material came from naive CD4+ T cells sorted from blood. Subset meaning: CD45RA+ positively selected. The V gene is TRBV21-1, the J gene TRBJ1-2; the DNA was not used to check the table's D call, TRBD1. TRBV21-1 is marked as a pseudogene. This sequence originates from a man between 18 and 35 years old in good health. CDR3 DNA sequence: TGTGCCAGCAGCAACCCGAGGACGACAGGGGATCATGGCTACACCTTC. Translating gives CASSNPRTTGDHGYTF.